The clone carrying this T cell receptor beta chain was detected once. Its cognate antigen is unknown. The source of the sample is a study of shared clonotypes between healthy human individuals. Whole-study context: A donor's plate count was three for CD4 naive and three for CD4 memory; CD8 naive had two and CD8 memory one.

Profiled with immunoSEQ multiplex PCR; TCRdb holds only in-frame clones, not every one. Here the sample spans about 1.1 million clones, 60% to 80% being singletons. The study separated CD4+ cells into CD45RA+ naive and CD45RA-negative memory subsets. General study points: Generally, estimated richness proved larger in naive subsets than it did in memory subsets.

There are 15 residues in the CDR3. CDR1 is SGHTA and CDR2 is FQGNSA in the germline V gene. V dropped 1 base and J dropped 8 bases, with 17 bases sitting between them. The chain recombines TRBV7-2 with TRBJ1-2, with D perhaps TRBD1 (6 bases). The source is a man aged 18 to 30 in good health. Some clones in this sample may be carry-over from other donors' samples. Sequencing used memory CD4+ T cells from PBMCs. Subset of the sample: CD45RA-negative fraction. CDR3 in amino acids: CASSLVSQGQEGYTF. The CDR3 nucleotides are TGTGCCAGCAGCTTAGTTTCGCAGGGGCAGGAGGGCTACACCTTC.